This TCR beta chain emerged from a study of shared T cell receptors in the human thymus. This CDR3 is built from 13 residues. V was pared by 2 bases and J by 9 bases, with 11 bases between. From germline, CDR1 is MDHEN and CDR2 SYDVKM. The data were produced by immunoSEQ multiplex PCR, yet TCRdb's version contains in-frame clones alone and is incomplete. The table records hundreds of thousands of clones, around 87% of them present only once. These data also featured in a second study, about human thymus T cells. As reported in that work: In corrective heart surgery, resections were taken, and these provided the thymus tissue. Biased V and J segment usage appeared in thymus and peripheral blood. Unrelated individuals had highly overlapping thymic repertoires, as reported in related research.

This clonotype was sampled from a boy in the first two years of life with a congenital heart defect. The chain employs TRBV28 and TRBJ2-4; a weak D match, TRBD2 (6 bases). Sequencing used thymocytes. CDR3 nucleotides: TGTGCCAGCAGTTTAGGGGGGTTCGGCATTCAGTACTTC. It encodes CASSLGGFGIQYF.